This entry lists 10 T cell receptor beta chains sequenced from one sample in a study of regulatory T cells in long-lasting Graves disease. Assembly of TCR beta libraries relied on iRepertoire HTBI primers together with Arm-PCR of CDR3 regions. TCRdb called the multiplex PCR reads again in MiXCR, with one record for every CDR3 protein. Here the sample spans some 490,000 distinct CDR3 sequences, 12% being singletons. Time point noted: newly diagnosed GD, antithyroid drugs for less than 3 months. PBMC-derived RNA was used for the TCR library. These same data were also listed under a study on T cells in Graves' hyperthyroidism and ophthalmopathy.

Specimen: peripheral blood mononuclear cells (PBMCs), collected at new diagnosis, from a patient treated with antithyroid drugs. The receptors were gathered from a woman in her thirties with Graves disease.

The J gene is TRBJ2-1, the V gene TRBV18; TRBD2 agrees at 11 bases. This CDR3 is 17 amino acids long. The ends lost 3 bases at V and 8 bases at J; junction bases unmatched: 12. Germline V lookup: CDR1 KGHSH, CDR2 LQKENI. The CDR3: CASSPGTSGVGMDEQFF. CDR3 DNA sequence: TGTGCCAGCTCACCTGGGACTAGCGGAGTTGGAATGGATGAGCAGTTCTTC.

This clonotype was detected ten times or more. V gene TRBV28 combines with J gene TRBJ2-5; 7 nucleotides line up with TRBD2. Germline V gene sequence: CDR1 MDHEN, CDR2 SYDVKM. J gave up 3 bases and V 5 bases, and 12 bases lay outside the gene matches. The CDR3 has 16 residues. The CDR3 bases are TGTGCCAGCAGTCACCCCCCCGCTAGCGGAAAAGAGACCCAGTACTTC. Translating gives CASSHPPASGKETQYF.

This chain links TRBV6-5 with TRBJ2-3; TRBD2 matches at 8 bases. In germline, CDR1 is MNHEY, CDR2 SVGAGI. The length of the CDR3 is 14 residues. The V and J ends lost 4 bases and 6 bases, in that order; junction bases with no gene match: 6. The DNA of the CDR3 is TGTGCCAGCAGTTTCGGACTAGCTTGGGATACGCAGTATTTT. Its translation is CASSFGLAWDTQYF.

This clonotype was detected ten times or more. The chain links TRBV11-3 to TRBJ1-1; 8 bases agree with TRBD1. This CDR3 contains 15 residues. V was pared by 4 bases and J by 2 bases, with 6 bases of the junction left unmatched. Germline V gene lookup returns CDR1 SGHNT and CDR2 YENEEA. CDR3 DNA: TGTGCCAGCAGCTGGACAGGGAGCGGAAACACTGAAGCTTTCTTT. Its translation is CASSWTGSGNTEAFF.

This clonotype was seen ten or more times. The rearrangement links TRBV2 to TRBJ2-1; the D gene is possibly TRBD1 (6 bases). CDR3 length equals 15 residues. Looked up from germline, CDR1 is SNHLY and CDR2 is FYNNEI. Deletions cut 2 bases from V and 9 bases from J, with 17 bases between. CDR3 protein: CASSETGRPLGEQFF. CDR3 sequence (DNA): TGTGCCAGCAGTGAAACAGGGCGTCCCTTGGGTGAGCAGTTCTTC.

This clonotype was detected ten times or more. The genes are TRBV19 and TRBJ1-2; 7 positions agree with TRBD1. CDR3 length equals 14 residues. V gave up 6 bases and J gave up 4 bases; unmatched junction bases: 8. Per the germline V gene, CDR1 is LNHDA and CDR2 is SQIVND (reference sequence). The CDR3 DNA reads as TGTGCCAGTAGCCTTACCCGGGACAGCTATGGCTACACCTTC. Translating it yields CASSLTRDSYGYTF.

The sample holds many counts of this clonotype. The chain's CDR3 is CASSFGDRGRETQYF. Written as DNA, the CDR3 is TGCGCCAGCAGCTTTGGGGACAGGGGGCGCGAGACCCAGTACTTC. This rearrangement joins TRBV5-1 to TRBJ2-5, with TRBD1 identical over 12 bases. J was trimmed by 5 bases and V by 2 bases; bases with no gene match: 4. Germline CDR1 reads SGHRS; CDR2 reads YFSETQ. The CDR3 extends over 15 amino acids.

Ten or more counts support this clonotype. The rearrangement links TRBV19 to TRBJ1-2; TRBD1 is a possible D gene (5 bases). With 7 bases removed from V and 4 bases from J, the gap between germline ends came to 16 bases. The CDR3 has 14 residues. Germline lookup yields CDR1 LNHDA and CDR2 SQIVND (reference sequence). CDR3 sequence (DNA): TGTGCCAGTACCTCATTGGGGCAGGGCTATGGCTACACCTTC. This sequence encodes CASTSLGQGYGYTF.

The table lists this clonotype with many counts. V gene TRBV4-3 combines with J gene TRBJ1-1; tentatively, D is TRBD1 (6 bases). This CDR3 region has 17 residues. The ends were cut back, 7 bases at V and 6 bases at J, with 27 bases in the middle. Germline-derived CDR1 and CDR2 are LGHNA and YSLEER. CDR3 in DNA: TGCGCCAGCACCGAACAGCGGGGGACACCGTCATACGCTGAAGCTTTCTTT. Translation: CASTEQRGTPSYAEAFF.

This clonotype was seen many times. The CDR3 sequence: CASSPGVGKNQPQHF. The CDR3 nucleotides are TGCGCCAGCAGCCCTGGGGTCGGGAAAAATCAGCCCCAGCATTTT. This rearrangement joins TRBV5-1 to TRBJ1-5; no clear D gene. The CDR3 totals 15 residues. Per the germline V gene, CDR1 is SGHRS and CDR2 is YFSETQ. With 4 bases removed from V and 4 bases from J, the gap between germline ends came to 15 bases.